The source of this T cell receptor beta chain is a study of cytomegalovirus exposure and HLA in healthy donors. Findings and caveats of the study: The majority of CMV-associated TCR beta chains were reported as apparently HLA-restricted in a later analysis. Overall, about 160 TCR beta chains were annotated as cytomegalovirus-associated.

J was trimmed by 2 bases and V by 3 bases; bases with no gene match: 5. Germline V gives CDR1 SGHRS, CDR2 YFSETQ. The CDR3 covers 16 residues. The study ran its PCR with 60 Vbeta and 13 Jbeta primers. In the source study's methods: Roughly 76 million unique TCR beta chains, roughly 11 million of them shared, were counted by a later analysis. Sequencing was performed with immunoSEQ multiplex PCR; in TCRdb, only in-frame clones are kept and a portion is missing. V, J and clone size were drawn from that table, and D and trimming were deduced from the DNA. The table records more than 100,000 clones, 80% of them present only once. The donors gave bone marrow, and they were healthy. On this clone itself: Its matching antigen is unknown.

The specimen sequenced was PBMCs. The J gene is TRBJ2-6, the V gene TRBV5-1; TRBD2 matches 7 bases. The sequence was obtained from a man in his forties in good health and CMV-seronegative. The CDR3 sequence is CASSSMGGTGANVLTF. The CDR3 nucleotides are TGCGCCAGCAGCTCAATGGGGGGGACTGGGGCCAACGTCCTGACTTTC.